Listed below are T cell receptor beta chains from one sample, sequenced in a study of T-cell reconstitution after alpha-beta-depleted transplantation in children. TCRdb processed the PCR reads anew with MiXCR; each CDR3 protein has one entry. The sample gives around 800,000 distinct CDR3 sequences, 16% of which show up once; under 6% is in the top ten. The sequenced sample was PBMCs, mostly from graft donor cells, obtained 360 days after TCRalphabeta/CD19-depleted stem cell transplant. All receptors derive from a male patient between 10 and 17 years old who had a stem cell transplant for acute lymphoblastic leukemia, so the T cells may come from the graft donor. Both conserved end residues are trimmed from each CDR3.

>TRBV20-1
SAAQFERASYEQY
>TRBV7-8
ASSQTSETYEQY
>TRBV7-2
ASSLEQSSYEQY
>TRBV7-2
ASSPSGGGGRRELF
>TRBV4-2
ASSAGRGQDGYS
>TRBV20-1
SARGLPPNTGELF
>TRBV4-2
ASSQDPPGTSGYNEQF
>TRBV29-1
SVVGTGNSGANVLT
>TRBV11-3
ASSPSGRAGETQY
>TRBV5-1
ASSWGFDKDTEAF
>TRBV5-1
ASSLGLRGETQY
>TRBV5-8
ASSLGTWNTEAF
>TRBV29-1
SVAPQGQGTDTQY
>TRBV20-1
SARGTGDRSYGYT
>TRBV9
ASSVPGGDTDTQY
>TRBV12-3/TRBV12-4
ASSLPSYNEQF
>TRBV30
AWSAWTSSYNEQF
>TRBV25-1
ASSEFGNFNQPQH
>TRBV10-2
ATSGTSQETQY
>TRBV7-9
ASSYIRAEAF
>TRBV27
ASSLGQAGQGLPNEQF
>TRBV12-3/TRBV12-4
ASSSPPGGGRGTGELF
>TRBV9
ASSILAHGDTDTQY
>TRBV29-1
SVEFGSTTDTQY
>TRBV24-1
ATSDGQNKNIQY
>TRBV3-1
ASRKGGASGGNEQF
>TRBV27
ASSLAGGGYEQF
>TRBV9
ASSVEIAGEETQY
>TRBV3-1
ASSQGPTRTTQY
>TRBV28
ASRNIQGASYNSPLH
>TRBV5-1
ASSPRSWGPQETQY
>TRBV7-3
ASSRTGGIPEAF
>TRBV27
ASKQGLAEVGEQY
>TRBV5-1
ASSLAPGQHNSPLH
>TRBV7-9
ASSLRTSGRRSNEQF
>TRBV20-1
SASLRAPGAKQF